Below, 32 T cell receptor beta chains from the same sample are listed, as sequenced in a study of breast tumors, draining lymph nodes, adjacent tissues (TCRdb year 2016). Lymph node samples came from the axillary draining lymph nodes of breast cancer patients. The receptor library was made with multiplex PCR. The sequencer listed for this sample is Illumina HiSeq 2000. TCRdb cleaned the public reads at Q25 with fastp, built clones with MiXCR and kept in-frame beta chains. Each CDR3 protein appears once, grouped with its most common genes and DNA. Across this sample there are roughly 260,000 distinct CDR3 sequences, with around 31% seen only once. The ten largest make up about 1.2% of the sample. What was sequenced was axillary lymph node tissue. These receptors all stem from a female donor with breast cancer. Some clones in this sample may be carry-over from other donors' samples.

The CDR3 loop is CASSPVRGPYEQYF. The CDR3 DNA sequence: TGTGCCAGCAGCCCCGTCAGGGGCCCCTACGAGCAGTACTTC. The chain has TRBV14 and TRBJ2-7; D is possibly TRBD1 (6 bases). The V gene's germline CDR1 is SGHDN and CDR2 FVKESK. The CDR3 spans 14 residues. V lost 4 bases, J lost 2 bases, and 12 bases lay in between.

A few counts support this clonotype. This rearrangement joins TRBV5-5 to TRBJ2-7; 9 bases are shared with TRBD2. Germline V CDR1 and CDR2: SGHKS, YYEKEE (reference sequence). CDR3 length: 16 residues. V was clipped by 1 base and J by 3 bases; unmatched bases: 8. The CDR3 region is CASSLKSEAGGYEQYF. CDR3 coding DNA: TGTGCCAGCAGCTTGAAATCGGAAGCGGGAGGCTACGAGCAGTACTTC.

CDR3 coding DNA: TGCAGTGCTAGAGCCCGCGGGAGCATGTCCAATGAGCAGTTCTTC. It encodes CSARARGSMSNEQFF. This rearrangement joins TRBV20-1 to TRBJ2-1, with 7 bases fitting TRBD2. The germline gives CDR1 DFQATT, CDR2 SNEGSKA (reference sequence). The CDR3 is 15 residues long. The trim removed 1 base at V and 6 bases at J, leaving 9 bases unmatched.

This clonotype showed up many times. The chain carries TRBV15 and TRBJ1-2, with D possibly matching TRBD1 (6 bases). Germline assignment: CDR1 LNHNV and CDR2 YYDKDF (reference sequence). V was shortened by 2 bases and J by 4 bases, with 11 bases between the two germline ends. The CDR3 extends over 14 amino acids. CDR3 sequence: CATSRLQGGYGYTF. CDR3 bases: TGTGCCACCAGCAGATTACAGGGCGGCTATGGCTACACCTTC.

The chain links TRBV5-6 to TRBJ2-1; D is possibly TRBD2 (6 bases). Germline V CDR1 and CDR2: SGHDT, YYEEEE. V lost 4 bases and J lost 1, with 12 bases in between. This CDR3 spans 15 amino acids. The CDR3 protein is CASSPEGGSYNEQFF. In DNA, the CDR3 is TGTGCCAGCAGCCCGGAGGGCGGGTCCTACAATGAGCAGTTCTTC.

This clonotype was found a few times. The V call is TRBV6-5, the J call TRBJ1-2, with D uncertain. V gave up 4 bases and J gave up 0 bases, with 9 bases separating them. The CDR3 covers 14 residues. Germline loops: CDR1 MNHEY, CDR2 SVGAGI. The CDR3, as DNA: TGTGCCAGCAGTTTCTCGAATTCTAACTATGGCTACACCTTC. Amino acids: CASSFSNSNYGYTF.

This clonotype was picked up many times. The J gene is TRBJ2-3, the V gene TRBV5-1, with a weak D call TRBD1 (5 bases). There are 15 residues in the CDR3. The ends were cut back, 2 bases at V and 0 bases at J, with 10 bases in the middle. The germline CDR1 and CDR2 sequences are SGHRS and YFSETQ. CDR3 residues: CASSLQVSSTDTQYF. Written as DNA, the CDR3 is TGCGCCAGCAGCTTACAGGTTTCTAGCACAGATACGCAGTATTTT.

This chain uses TRBV28 with TRBJ2-5, with D hard to call. The CDR3 runs 16 residues. Trimming cost V 6 bases and J 0 bases, with 17 bases left between them. The germline V gene has CDR1 MDHEN and CDR2 SYDVKM. This CDR3 is CASRTATSKYQETQYF. As DNA, the CDR3 is TGTGCCAGCAGAACGGCCACCTCGAAGTACCAAGAGACCCAGTACTTC.

This clonotype was seen repeatedly, ten times or more. The J gene is TRBJ1-6, the V gene TRBV6-7; D is undetermined. TRBV6-7 is an ORF; its function is uncertain. Between the trimmed V and J ends, which lost 0 bases and 15 bases, there was a span of 12 bases. CDR3 length: 13 amino acids. For the CDR3, the DNA is TGTGCCAGCAGTTACTCGAACGGGGAATGCCTCCACTTT. It codes for CASSYSNGECLHF.

This clonotype was observed many times. The genes are TRBV7-3 and TRBJ1-6; D gene unclear. CDR3 length equals 14 residues. The germline CDR1 and CDR2 sequences are SGHTA and FQGTGA. V gave up 0 bases and J gave up 6 bases, with 6 bases separating them. CDR3 nucleotide sequence: TGTGCCAGCAGCTTAACTAACATTAATTCACCCCTCCACTTT. Encoded protein: CASSLTNINSPLHF.

This clonotype was seen more than once but under ten times. The chain links TRBV5-1 to TRBJ2-1; D is possibly TRBD1 or TRBD2 (6 bases each). This CDR3 comprises 16 residues. V was clipped by 3 bases and J by 7 bases, with 20 bases between them. Germline V gene data show CDR1 as SGHRS and CDR2 as YFSETQ. The DNA of the CDR3 is TGCGCCAGCAGCTGGGGGGCTAGTCCAAGGGGGAATGAGCAGTTCTTC. Its protein product is CASSWGASPRGNEQFF.

On this clonotype itself: The junction and the germline gene differ at one end; a read error may be behind it. The V call is TRBV11-2, the J call TRBJ2-1; D is tentatively TRBD1 or TRBD2 (5 bases each). Germline V lookup: CDR1 SGHAT, CDR2 FQNNGV. The CDR3 extends over 14 amino acids. CDR3 in amino acids: CASSLGGSYNGQFF. In nucleotides, the CDR3 is TGTGCCAGCAGCTTAGGGGGGTCGTACAATGGGCAGTTCTTC.

Comments on this clonotype: It may be a read error: a sequence one base away is much more abundant. V gene TRBV12-5 combines with J gene TRBJ2-7, with TRBD1 identical over 7 bases. V dropped 0 bases and J dropped 5; count of bases not matched to a gene: 16. Germline V gene data show CDR1 as LGHNT and CDR2 as FRNRAP. This CDR3 is built from 18 residues. This CDR3 is CASGLVPADRVIIDEQYF. CDR3 DNA: TGTGCTAGTGGTTTGGTTCCGGCAGACAGGGTAATTATCGACGAGCAGTACTTC.

This sequence joins TRBV29-1 and TRBJ2-7; D not resolved. Germline V lookup: CDR1 SQVTM, CDR2 ANQGSEA. CDR3 length: 12 residues. The CDR3 DNA reads TGCAGTTCCCCATGGCGGATCTACGAGCAGTACTTC. Amino acids: CSSPWRIYEQYF.

This clonotype was seen a single time. A read error may explain this, as a much larger clone is one base away. V and J are TRBV5-4 and TRBJ2-7; D gene uncertain. CDR1 is SGHNT and CDR2 is YYREEE in the germline V gene (reference sequence). The CDR3 sequence is 16 residues long. V lost 0 bases, J lost 0 bases, and 13 bases lay in between. The CDR3 DNA reads as TGTGCCAGCAGCTTGGCCGGAGCAATCAGCTCCTACGAGCAGTACTTC. This gives the protein CASSLAGAISSYEQYF. The variable domain in full, completed from reference TRBV5-4 and TRBJ2-7, reads ETGVTQSPTHLIKTRGQQVTLRCSSQSGHNTVSWYQQALGQGPQFIFQYYREEENGRGNFPPRFSGLQFPNYSSELNVNALELDDSALYLCASSLAGAISSYEQYFGPGTRLTVT.

Notes on this clonotype: Since the CDR3 does not end with the conserved phenylalanine or tryptophan, this likely comes from a read error. V is TRBV7-9 and J is TRBJ2-5; tentative D call: TRBD2 (7 bases). Germline V gives CDR1 SEHNR, CDR2 FQNEAQ (reference sequence). The CDR3 contains 19 residues. V lost 5 bases and J 5 bases, leaving 30 bases between the germline ends. The CDR3 sequence: CASSEKTSARSGGGETQYI. For the CDR3, the DNA is TGTGCCAGCAGCGAAAAGACGTCGGCTAGATCGGGGGGCGGTGAGACCCAGTACATC.

The chain uses TRBV11-3 and TRBJ2-4; TRBD2 matches at 8 bases. With V trimmed by 2 bases and J by 6 bases, 6 bases remained unmatched. The CDR3 spans 15 residues. Germline assignment: CDR1 SGHNT and CDR2 YENEEA. The CDR3 DNA follows: TGTGCCAGCAGCTTAATGTGGCTAGCGGGAAACATTCAGTACTTC. Its translation is CASSLMWLAGNIQYF. The variable domain in full, completed from reference TRBV11-3 and TRBJ2-4, reads EAGVVQSPRYKIIEKKQPVAFWCNPISGHNTLYWYLQNLGQGPELLIRYENEEAVDDSQLPKDRFSAERLKGVDSTLKIQPAELGDSAVYLCASSLMWLAGNIQYFGAGTRLSVL.

The chain joins TRBV5-6 to TRBJ2-5, with D possibly matching TRBD2 (6 bases). V lost 0 bases to trimming and J lost 7 bases, with 16 bases between them. Per germline, CDR1 SGHDT and CDR2 YYEEEE. This CDR3 region has 15 residues. DNA for the CDR3: TGTGCCAGCAGCTTGGGCGGGGCGCGTGGGGGGACCCAGTACTTC. It specifies CASSLGGARGGTQYF.

This chain links TRBV7-9 with TRBJ1-1; 9 bases are a match to TRBD1. The germline gives CDR1 SEHNR, CDR2 FQNEAQ (reference sequence). The CDR3 covers 15 residues. Trimming cost V 0 bases and J 4 bases; bases outside gene matches: 3. DNA for the CDR3: TGTGCCAGCAGCTTAGCGACAGGGGGGGCCACTGAAGCTTTCTTT. Its protein is CASSLATGGATEAFF.

This clonotype was recorded at least ten times. The gene calls are TRBV19 and TRBJ2-3, with 10 positions matching TRBD2. The CDR3 spans 15 residues. Looked up from germline, CDR1 is LNHDA and CDR2 is SQIVND (reference sequence). Trimming removed 8 bases from V and 4 bases from J; junction bases left unmatched: 9. This CDR3 is CASAPEREGADTQYF. CDR3 nucleotides: TGTGCCAGTGCCCCCGAGCGGGAGGGGGCAGATACGCAGTATTTT.

The chain joins TRBV6-1 to TRBJ2-1; 7 bases match TRBD1. V was pared by 3 bases and J by 9 bases, with 11 bases of the junction left unmatched. Germline assignment: CDR1 MNHNS and CDR2 SASEGT. The CDR3 has 15 amino acids. The CDR3 is CASSDNRGRAFEQFF. The CDR3 DNA sequence: TGTGCCAGCAGTGATAACAGGGGCCGAGCGTTTGAGCAGTTCTTC.

A word on this clonotype: One base away lies a much larger clone, so this may be a sequencing read error. V gene TRBV14 combines with J gene TRBJ1-2; 8 bases fit TRBD1. The CDR3 covers 15 residues. Germline CDR1 is SGHDN and CDR2 is FVKESK. CDR3: CAGSQDSRGPRGYTF. The CDR3 bases are TGTGCCGGCAGCCAAGACTCCAGGGGGCCGCGTGGCTACACCTTC.

This chain uses TRBV30 with TRBJ1-2; D is possibly TRBD1 (5 bases). CDR3 length: 14 amino acids. Per germline, CDR1 GTSNPN and CDR2 SVGIG (reference sequence). Trimming stripped 2 bases from V and 4 bases from J, with 14 bases between. The CDR3 DNA reads as TGTGCCTGGAGTTTCGACCGGGGGGGCTATGGCTACACCTTC. Translated: CAWSFDRGGYGYTF.

Regarding this clonotype: With a much larger clone just one base away, this may be a read error. This chain links TRBV12-5 with TRBJ2-2; D possibly corresponds to TRBD2 (5 bases). CDR3 size: 11 residues. Germline lookup yields CDR1 LGHNT and CDR2 FRNRAP. The CDR3 DNA is TGTGCTAGTGGTATCTCCGGGGAGCTGCTTTTT. Amino acid sequence: CASGISGELLF.

This clonotype has a count of ten or more. V usage is TRBV20-1 and J usage is TRBJ2-5; D is unclear. Trimming removed 2 bases from V and 0 bases from J, with 4 bases in between. CDR1 is DFQATT, CDR2 SNEGSKA, per germline (reference sequence). The CDR3 has 12 residues. The CDR3 loop is CSARRDQETQYF. DNA of the CDR3: TGCAGTGCTAGACGGGACCAAGAGACCCAGTACTTC.

At least ten counts were recorded for this clonotype. V usage is TRBV19 and J usage is TRBJ2-1; 9 bases are a match to TRBD2. The V gene end was trimmed by 3 bases and the J gene end by 3 bases; junction bases not matched to a gene: 12. The CDR3 has 18 residues. Germline V gives CDR1 LNHDA, CDR2 SQIVND (reference sequence). The CDR3: CASSMRREGGYSYNEQFF. As DNA, the CDR3 is TGTGCCAGTAGTATGAGGCGGGAGGGGGGCTATAGCTACAATGAGCAGTTCTTC.

Ten or more counts support this clonotype. This rearrangement joins TRBV20-1 to TRBJ2-1; 9 nucleotides match TRBD2. This CDR3 has 13 amino acids. Germline loops: CDR1 DFQATT, CDR2 SNEGSKA (reference sequence). V shed 7 bases and J 7 bases; nucleotides not matched to a gene: 8. The DNA of the CDR3 is TGCAGTGTCTTAGCGGGAGTGTCGAATGAGCAGTTCTTC. This translates into CSVLAGVSNEQFF.

About this clonotype itself: A much larger clone differs by one base, so this may be a read error. The chain employs TRBV6-4 and TRBJ2-3; TRBD2 agrees at 11 bases. V lost 5 bases to trimming and J lost 2 bases; unmatched junction nucleotides: 6. The length of the CDR3 is 16 residues. The germline gives CDR1 MRHNA, CDR2 SNTAGT. The CDR3 DNA is TGTGCCAGCAGTCAAACTAGCGGGAGCCCCACAGATACGCAGTATTTT. Protein product: CASSQTSGSPTDTQYF.

This clonotype has a handful of counts. A much larger clone lies a single base off, so this may be a read error. V gene TRBV11-2 combines with J gene TRBJ2-1, with a tentative D call TRBD1 (6 bases). The CDR3 runs to 16 residues. Germline V gene data show CDR1 as SGHAT and CDR2 as FQNNGV. V was shortened by 5 bases and J by 6 bases, with 20 bases between the two germline ends. DNA of the CDR3: TGTGCCAGCAGCCCTAGGGGGTCTGCACTTCGCAATGAGCAGTTCTTC. Its protein is CASSPRGSALRNEQFF.

The chain has TRBV7-2 and TRBJ1-2, with D hard to call. Germline CDR1 is SGHTA and CDR2 is FQGNSA. V was cut by 1 base and J by 3 bases, with 6 bases left in between. The CDR3 totals 13 residues. CDR3 amino acids: CASSLGSDYGYTF. CDR3 sequence (DNA): TGTGCCAGCAGCTTAGGATCGGACTATGGCTACACCTTC.

As regards this clonotype: A read error may explain this, as a much larger clone is one base away. The chain employs TRBV12-5 and TRBJ1-2; D is unresolved. The CDR3 consists of 17 residues. Germline V lookup: CDR1 LGHNT, CDR2 FRNRAP. V lost 1 base and J 7 bases, leaving 22 bases between the germline ends. CDR3 sequence: CASGLAPMVGVYAGYTF. The CDR3 DNA is TGTGCTAGTGGTTTGGCTCCCATGGTAGGCGTATACGCTGGCTACACCTTC.

At least ten counts were recorded for this clonotype. The chain combines TRBV4-1 with TRBJ2-2; the match to TRBD1 covers 11 bases. The CDR3 runs 11 residues. The trim removed 5 bases at V and 15 bases at J, leaving 2 bases unmatched. Germline values: CDR1 MGHRA, CDR2 YSYEKL. The CDR3 is CASSLGQGVFF. The CDR3 region has the DNA TGCGCCAGCAGCTTGGGACAGGGGGTGTTTTTT.